This entry lists 21 T cell receptor beta chains sequenced from one sample in a study of T cells of healthy individuals. TCRdb used MiXCR to reprocess the 5' RACE reads, holding one entry per CDR3 protein. The sample includes more than 85,000 distinct CDR3 sequences, roughly a sixth seen only once; the top ten take roughly 6.1%. Receptor source: a human donor in good health.

V usage is TRBV18 and J usage is TRBJ1-2; TRBD1 is a possible D gene (5 bases). Between the trimmed V and J ends, which lost 3 bases and 3 bases, there was a span of 8 bases. Germline-derived CDR1 and CDR2 are KGHSH and LQKENI. The CDR3 consists of 13 residues. The CDR3 nucleotides are TGTGCCAGCTCACCCGAGGGGTACTATGGCTACACCTTC. It is translated as CASSPEGYYGYTF.

The chain employs TRBV6-1 and TRBJ2-1; tentative D call: TRBD2 (5 bases). V gave up 1 base and J gave up 2 bases, with 12 bases separating them. This CDR3 is built from 16 residues. Germline-derived CDR1 and CDR2 are MNHNS and SASEGT. CDR3 bases: TGTGCCAGCAGTGAAGATGCGGGCGGGCCCTACAATGAGCAGTTCTTC. Protein product: CASSEDAGGPYNEQFF.

J is TRBJ2-7 and V is TRBV29-1, with D perhaps matching TRBD1 (5 bases). CDR1 is SQVTM and CDR2 is ANQGSEA in the germline V gene. V lost 3 bases to trimming and J lost 3 bases, with 15 bases between them. The length of the CDR3 is 14 residues. CDR3 DNA sequence: TGCAGCGTTGATATGGGGCAGGGCTACTACGAGCAGTACTTC. This gives the protein CSVDMGQGYYEQYF.

This clonotype came up a few times. The gene calls are TRBV20-1 and TRBJ2-5; 7 bases are shared with TRBD1. Looked up from germline, CDR1 is DFQATT and CDR2 is SNEGSKA (reference sequence). This CDR3 is 14 amino acids long. J lost 0 bases, V lost 6 bases, and 7 bases had no gene match. CDR3 protein: CSAPGQRYQETQYF. The CDR3 region has the DNA TGCAGTGCCCCGGGACAGAGGTACCAAGAGACCCAGTACTTC.

There are a few counts of this clonotype. The chain couples TRBV20-1 to TRBJ2-7; unclear D gene. Germline lookup yields CDR1 DFQATT and CDR2 SNEGSKA (reference sequence). The CDR3 totals 13 residues. V was trimmed by 5 bases and J by 0 bases, leaving 11 bases between them. The chain's CDR3 is CSALTKSSYEQYF. CDR3 DNA: TGCAGTGCTCTAACAAAGAGCTCCTACGAGCAGTACTTC.

There are a few counts of this clonotype. J is TRBJ2-2 and V is TRBV2; 12 bases are shared with TRBD2. Germline V gene sequence: CDR1 SNHLY, CDR2 FYNNEI. The CDR3 has 16 residues. Trimming at V came to 6 bases and at J to 3 bases, leaving 5 bases not matched to a gene. In nucleotides, the CDR3 is TGTGCCAGCAGCGTAACTAGCGGGGGGCACACCGGGGAGCTGTTTTTT. It yields the protein CASSVTSGGHTGELFF.

The table lists this clonotype with many counts. The chain has TRBV6-5 and TRBJ2-1; 10 nucleotides align to TRBD1. J lost 8 bases, V lost 2 bases, and 3 bases had no gene match. Germline CDR1 is MNHEY and CDR2 is SVGAGI. This CDR3 is 14 amino acids long. CDR3 sequence reads: CASSYRQGADEQFF. CDR3 bases: TGTGCCAGCAGTTACAGACAGGGGGCCGATGAGCAGTTCTTC.

The chain carries TRBV6-5 and TRBJ1-2; D uncertain. The CDR3 length is 13 residues. Trimming cost V 2 bases and J 8 bases, with 12 bases left between them. CDR1 is MNHEY and CDR2 is SVGAGI in the germline V gene. In nucleotides, the CDR3 is TGTGCCAGCAGTTACCTTCTCGAGGGAGGCTACACCTTC. It translates to CASSYLLEGGYTF.

This clonotype was seen repeatedly, ten times or more. This chain uses TRBV7-9 with TRBJ1-5; D is undetermined. The germline V gene has CDR1 SEHNR and CDR2 FQNEAQ (reference sequence). V was pared by 5 bases and J by 6 bases, with 5 bases between. The CDR3 contains 11 residues. The CDR3 loop reads CASSARQPQHF. For the CDR3, the DNA is TGTGCCAGCAGCGCCCGTCAGCCCCAGCATTTT.

The CDR3 region is CSVVTGKTSTDTQYF. In nucleotides, the CDR3 is TGCAGCGTGGTGACAGGGAAGACATCCACAGATACGCAGTATTTT. The gene calls are TRBV29-1 and TRBJ2-3, with 7 bases fitting TRBD1. Germline V gene lookup returns CDR1 SQVTM and CDR2 ANQGSEA. This CDR3 region has 15 residues. The trim removed 6 bases at V and 2 bases at J, leaving 11 bases unmatched.

The chain recombines TRBV9 with TRBJ2-1; D is undetermined. In germline, CDR1 is SGDLS, CDR2 YYNGEE. CDR3 length equals 14 residues. The V end lost 0 bases, the J end lost 4 bases, and 8 bases lay between the germline ends. This chain's CDR3 is CASSVGSRYNEQFF. CDR3 nucleotides: TGTGCCAGCAGCGTAGGTAGCCGTTACAATGAGCAGTTCTTC. The complete variable domain, with remaining parts taken from reference TRBV9 and TRBJ2-1, reads DSGVTQTPKHLITATGQRVTLRCSPRSGDLSVYWYQQSLDQGLQFLIQYYNGEERAKGNILERFSAQQFPDLHSELNLSSLELGDSALYFCASSVGSRYNEQFFGPGTRLTVL.

The rearrangement links TRBV6-2 or TRBV6-3 to TRBJ2-7; possibly TRBD1 for D (5 bases). This CDR3 has 13 amino acids. Germline lookup yields CDR1 MNHEY and CDR2 SVGEGT. V was pared by 9 bases and J by 2 bases, with 14 bases between. In nucleotides, the CDR3 is TGTGCCAGTGCCTGGGGCAGAACCTACGAGCAGTACTTC. Its protein product is CASAWGRTYEQYF.

The chain employs TRBV12-3 or TRBV12-4 and TRBJ1-5, with 7 bases that match TRBD1. V gave up 2 bases and J gave up 4 bases; unmatched junction bases: 8. The CDR3 has 16 residues. The CDR3 sequence: CASSLTVGTENQPQHF. CDR3 coding DNA: TGTGCCAGCAGTTTAACCGTCGGGACAGAAAATCAGCCCCAGCATTTT.

Ten or more counts support this clonotype. The chain is built from TRBV7-2 and TRBJ2-5; TRBD2 aligns across 9 bases. This CDR3 comprises 13 residues. The germline V gene encodes CDR1 SGHTA and CDR2 FQGNSA. Germline trimming cut 5 bases from V and 3 bases from J; bases unmatched to any gene: 1. The CDR3 spells CASSRGGEETQYF. CDR3 DNA sequence: TGTGCCAGCAGCCGCGGGGGGGAAGAGACCCAGTACTTC.

This clonotype occurred a few times. This chain links TRBV7-2 with TRBJ2-3; TRBD2 might be the D (7 bases). CDR1 is SGHTA and CDR2 is FQGNSA in the germline V gene. Deletions cut 1 base from V and 1 base from J, with 9 bases between. There are 15 residues in the CDR3. CDR3 in amino acids: CASSLVGGRTDTQYF. The CDR3 DNA sequence: TGTGCCAGCAGCTTAGTGGGGGGGCGCACAGATACGCAGTATTTT.

CDR3 protein: CASSSTRVYEQYF. CDR3 sequence (DNA): TGTGCCAGCAGTTCAACAAGGGTCTACGAGCAGTACTTC. The V and J genes are TRBV28 and TRBJ2-7; D gene unclear. V was pared by 4 bases and J by 3 bases, with 10 bases between. Germline V gene lookup returns CDR1 MDHEN and CDR2 SYDVKM. This CDR3 is 13 amino acids long. The entire variable domain, with the rest obtained from reference TRBV28 and TRBJ2-7, is as follows: DVKVTQSSRYLVKRTGEKVFLECVQDMDHENMFWYRQDPGLGLRLIYFSYDVKMKEKGDIPEGYSVSREKKERFSLILESASTNQTSMYLCASSSTRVYEQYFGPGTRLTVT.

This clonotype was picked up a small number of times. This sequence joins TRBV5-1 and TRBJ2-6, with 7 bases that match TRBD1. The germline CDR1 and CDR2 sequences are SGHRS and YFSETQ. The ends lost 4 bases at V and 6 bases at J; junction bases unmatched: 7. The CDR3 loop spans 15 amino acids. In DNA, the CDR3 is TGCGCCAGCAGCCCCGGACAGGTAGAGGCCAACGTCCTGACTTTC. Encoded protein: CASSPGQVEANVLTF.

This rearrangement joins TRBV4-2 to TRBJ2-1; D perhaps matches TRBD2 (6 bases). Germline values: CDR1 LGHNA, CDR2 YNFKEQ. This CDR3 is built from 16 residues. Between the trimmed V and J ends, which lost 0 bases and 3 bases, there was a span of 12 bases. The CDR3 coding sequence is TGTGCCAGCAGCCAAGAACGAGCGGGTCTCTACAATGAGCAGTTCTTC. Amino acid sequence: CASSQERAGLYNEQFF.

This clonotype has just a few counts. The J gene is TRBJ2-1, the V gene TRBV7-2, with D possibly matching TRBD1 (6 bases). With 4 bases removed from V and 1 base from J, the gap between germline ends came to 11 bases. The CDR3 sequence is 15 residues long. The germline CDR1 and CDR2 sequences are SGHTA and FQGNSA. As DNA, the CDR3 is TGTGCCAGCAGCTCCCAGGGGCTTTCCTACAATGAGCAGTTCTTC. Translating gives CASSSQGLSYNEQFF.

This chain uses TRBV12-3 or TRBV12-4 with TRBJ2-3; D assignment may be TRBD1 or TRBD2 (5 bases each). CDR3 length equals 16 residues. Trimming cost V 4 bases and J 2 bases, with 16 bases left between them. DNA of the CDR3: TGTGCCAGCAGTTGGAGGCGGCTAGGGGACACAGATACGCAGTATTTT. Protein product: CASSWRRLGDTDTQYF.

A few counts support this clonotype. V gene TRBV12-3 or TRBV12-4 combines with J gene TRBJ1-1; 8 nucleotides align to TRBD1. V trimming: 6 bases; J trimming: 5 bases; junction bases outside the gene matches: 8. The CDR3 has 14 residues. CDR3 sequence (DNA): TGTGCCAGCAGAGGACAGGGATGGGGGACTGAAGCTTTCTTT. It encodes CASRGQGWGTEAFF.